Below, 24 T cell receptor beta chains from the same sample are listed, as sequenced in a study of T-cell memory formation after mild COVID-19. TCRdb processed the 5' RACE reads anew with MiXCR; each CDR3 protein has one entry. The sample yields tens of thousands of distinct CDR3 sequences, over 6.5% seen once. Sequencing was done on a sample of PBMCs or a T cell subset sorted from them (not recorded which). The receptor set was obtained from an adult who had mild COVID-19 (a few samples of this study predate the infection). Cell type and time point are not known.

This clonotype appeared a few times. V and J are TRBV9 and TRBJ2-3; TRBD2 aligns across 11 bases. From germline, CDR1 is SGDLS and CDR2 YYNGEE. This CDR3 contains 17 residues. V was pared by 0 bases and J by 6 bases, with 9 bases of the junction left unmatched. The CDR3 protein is CASSVVGSGRAADTQYF. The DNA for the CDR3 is TGTGCCAGCAGCGTAGTAGGTAGCGGGAGGGCCGCGGATACGCAGTATTTT. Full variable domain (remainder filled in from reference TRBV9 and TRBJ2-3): DSGVTQTPKHLITATGQRVTLRCSPRSGDLSVYWYQQSLDQGLQFLIQYYNGEERAKGNILERFSAQQFPDLHSELNLSSLELGDSALYFCASSVVGSGRAADTQYFGPGTRLTVL.

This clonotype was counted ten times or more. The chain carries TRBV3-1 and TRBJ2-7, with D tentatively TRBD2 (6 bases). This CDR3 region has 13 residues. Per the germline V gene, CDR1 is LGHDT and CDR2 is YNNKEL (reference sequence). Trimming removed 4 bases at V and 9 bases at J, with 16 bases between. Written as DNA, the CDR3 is TGTGCCAGCAGCCCGCGGGACTCGCTGGGGCAGTACTTC. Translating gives CASSPRDSLGQYF.

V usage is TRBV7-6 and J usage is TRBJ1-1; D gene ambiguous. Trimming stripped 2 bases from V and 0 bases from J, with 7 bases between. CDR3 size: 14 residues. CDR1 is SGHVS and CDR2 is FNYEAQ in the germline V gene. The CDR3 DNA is TGTGCCAGCAGCTTACTCAGTCTGAACACTGAAGCTTTCTTT. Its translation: CASSLLSLNTEAFF.

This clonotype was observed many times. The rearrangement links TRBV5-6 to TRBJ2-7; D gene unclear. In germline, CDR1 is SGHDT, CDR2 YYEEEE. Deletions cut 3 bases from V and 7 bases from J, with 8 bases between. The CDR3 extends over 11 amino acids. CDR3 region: CASSYRWEQYF. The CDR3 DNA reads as TGTGCCAGCAGCTACCGGTGGGAGCAGTACTTC.

The CDR3 sequence: CSARDPGGGREEQFF. For the CDR3, the DNA is TGCAGTGCTAGAGACCCAGGGGGCGGGAGAGAGGAGCAGTTCTTC. This chain uses TRBV20-1 with TRBJ2-1; possible D gene TRBD1, 8 bases. Germline lookup yields CDR1 DFQATT and CDR2 SNEGSKA (reference sequence). The V end lost 0 bases, the J end lost 10 bases, and 19 bases lay between the germline ends. This CDR3 spans 15 amino acids.

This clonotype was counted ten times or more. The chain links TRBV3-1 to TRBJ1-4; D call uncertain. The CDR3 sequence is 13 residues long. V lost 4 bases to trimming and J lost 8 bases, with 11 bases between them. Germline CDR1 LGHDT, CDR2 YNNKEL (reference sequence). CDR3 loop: CASSLGIREKLFF. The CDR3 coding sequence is TGTGCCAGCAGCCTTGGGATCAGGGAAAAACTGTTTTTT.

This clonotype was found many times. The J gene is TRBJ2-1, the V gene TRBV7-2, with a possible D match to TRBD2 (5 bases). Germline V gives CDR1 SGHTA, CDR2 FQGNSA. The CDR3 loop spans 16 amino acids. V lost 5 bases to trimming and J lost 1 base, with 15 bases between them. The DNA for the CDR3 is TGTGCCAGCAGCATAGGGAGATTGAGGTCCTACAATGAGCAGTTCTTC. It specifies CASSIGRLRSYNEQFF.

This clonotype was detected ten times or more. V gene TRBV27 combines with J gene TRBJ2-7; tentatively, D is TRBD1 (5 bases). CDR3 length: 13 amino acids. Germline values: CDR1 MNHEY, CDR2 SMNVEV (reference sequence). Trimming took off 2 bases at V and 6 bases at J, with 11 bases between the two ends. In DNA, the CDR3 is TGTGCCAGCAGTTTAAGGCAGGGTGGCGAGCAGTACTTC. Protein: CASSLRQGGEQYF.

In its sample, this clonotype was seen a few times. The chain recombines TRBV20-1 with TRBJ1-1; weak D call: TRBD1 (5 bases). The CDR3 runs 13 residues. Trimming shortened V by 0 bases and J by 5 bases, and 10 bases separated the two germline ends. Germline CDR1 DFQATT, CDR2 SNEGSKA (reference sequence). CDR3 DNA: TGCAGTGCTAGAGATGGGACGGAGACTGAAGCTTTCTTT. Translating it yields CSARDGTETEAFF.

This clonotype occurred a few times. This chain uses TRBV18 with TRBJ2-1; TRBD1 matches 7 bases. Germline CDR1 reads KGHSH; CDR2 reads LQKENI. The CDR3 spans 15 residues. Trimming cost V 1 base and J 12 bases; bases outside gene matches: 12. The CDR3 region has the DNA TGTGCCAGCTCACCACGGTCGAGGGGGCCAGACGTGCAGTTCTTC. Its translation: CASSPRSRGPDVQFF.

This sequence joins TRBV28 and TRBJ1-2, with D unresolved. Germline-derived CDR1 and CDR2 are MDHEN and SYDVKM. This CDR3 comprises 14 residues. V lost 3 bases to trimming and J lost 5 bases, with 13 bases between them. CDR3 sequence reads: CASSLVANLYGYTF. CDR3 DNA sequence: TGTGCCAGCAGTTTGGTAGCGAACCTTTATGGCTACACCTTC.

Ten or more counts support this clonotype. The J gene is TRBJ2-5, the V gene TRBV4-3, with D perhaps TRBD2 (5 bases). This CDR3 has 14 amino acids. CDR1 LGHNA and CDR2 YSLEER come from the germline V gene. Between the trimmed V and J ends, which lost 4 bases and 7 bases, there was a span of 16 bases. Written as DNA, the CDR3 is TGCGCCAGCAGCCTAGGACTGCCACCAGGGACCCAGTACTTC. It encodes CASSLGLPPGTQYF.

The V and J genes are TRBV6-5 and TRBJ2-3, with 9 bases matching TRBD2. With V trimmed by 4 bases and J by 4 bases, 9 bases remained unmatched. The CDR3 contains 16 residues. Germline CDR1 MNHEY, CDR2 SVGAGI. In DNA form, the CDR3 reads TGTGCCAGCAGTTCTGTTGCGGGAGGGCCCTCAGATACGCAGTATTTT. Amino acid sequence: CASSSVAGGPSDTQYF.

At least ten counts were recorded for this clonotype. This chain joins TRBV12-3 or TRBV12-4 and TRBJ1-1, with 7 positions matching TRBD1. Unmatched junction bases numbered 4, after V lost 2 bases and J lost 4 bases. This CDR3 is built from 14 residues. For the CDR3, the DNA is TGTGCCAGCAGTTTAATGGGACAGAGCACTGAAGCTTTCTTT. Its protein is CASSLMGQSTEAFF.

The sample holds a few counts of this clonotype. The CDR3 protein is CASYIGGGTGELFF. DNA for the CDR3: TGTGCCAGTTATATAGGCGGGGGTACCGGGGAGCTGTTTTTT. The chain couples TRBV7-2 to TRBJ2-2, with 7 positions matching TRBD2. V was pared by 9 bases and J by 5 bases, with 9 bases of the junction left unmatched. Germline CDR1 reads SGHTA; CDR2 reads FQGNSA. This CDR3 contains 14 residues.

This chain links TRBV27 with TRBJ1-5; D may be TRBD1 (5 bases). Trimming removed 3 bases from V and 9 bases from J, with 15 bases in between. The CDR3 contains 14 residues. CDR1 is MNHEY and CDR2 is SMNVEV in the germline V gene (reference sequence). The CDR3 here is CASSLVAGLLPQHF. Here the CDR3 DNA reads TGTGCCAGCAGTTTGGTGGCAGGGTTACTGCCCCAGCATTTT.

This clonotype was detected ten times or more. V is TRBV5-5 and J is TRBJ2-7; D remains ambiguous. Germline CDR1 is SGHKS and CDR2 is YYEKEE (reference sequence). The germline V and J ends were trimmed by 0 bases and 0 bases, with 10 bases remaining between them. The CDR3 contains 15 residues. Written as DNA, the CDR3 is TGTGCCAGCAGCTTGGCCTCGACAAGCTCCTACGAGCAGTACTTC. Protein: CASSLASTSSYEQYF.

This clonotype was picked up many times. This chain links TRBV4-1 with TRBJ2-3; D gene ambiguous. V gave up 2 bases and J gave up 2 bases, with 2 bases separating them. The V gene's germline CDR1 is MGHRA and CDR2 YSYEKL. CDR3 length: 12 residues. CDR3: CASSQFTDTQYF. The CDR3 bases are TGCGCCAGCAGCCAATTCACAGATACGCAGTATTTT.

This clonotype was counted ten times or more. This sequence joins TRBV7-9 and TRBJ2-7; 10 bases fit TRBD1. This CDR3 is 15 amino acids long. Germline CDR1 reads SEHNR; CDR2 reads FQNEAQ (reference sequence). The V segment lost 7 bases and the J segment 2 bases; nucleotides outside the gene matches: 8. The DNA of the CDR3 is TGTGCCAGCACCCGAACCGGACAGGGGGCCTACGAGCAGTACTTC. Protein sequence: CASTRTGQGAYEQYF.

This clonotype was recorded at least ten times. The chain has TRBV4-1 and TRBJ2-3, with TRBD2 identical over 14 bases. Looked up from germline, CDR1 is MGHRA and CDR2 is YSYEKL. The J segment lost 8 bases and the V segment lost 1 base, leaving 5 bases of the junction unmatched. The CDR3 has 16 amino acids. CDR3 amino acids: CASSQVTSGGAGTQYF. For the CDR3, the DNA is TGCGCCAGCAGCCAAGTGACTAGCGGGGGGGCTGGTACGCAGTATTTT.

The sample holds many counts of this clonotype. This chain's CDR3 is CASSLHLEGITDTQYF. The CDR3 DNA reads TGCGCCAGCAGCTTACATCTCGAGGGGATAACAGATACGCAGTATTTT. The chain links TRBV5-1 to TRBJ2-3; D may match TRBD1 or TRBD2 (5 bases each). The CDR3 runs to 16 residues. Trimming took off 2 bases at V and 3 bases at J, with 16 bases between the two ends. CDR1 is SGHRS and CDR2 is YFSETQ in the germline V gene.

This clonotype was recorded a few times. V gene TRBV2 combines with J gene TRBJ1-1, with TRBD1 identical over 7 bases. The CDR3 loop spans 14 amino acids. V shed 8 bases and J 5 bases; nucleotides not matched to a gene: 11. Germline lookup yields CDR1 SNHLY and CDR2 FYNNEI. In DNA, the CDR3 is TGTGCCAGCCAGAACAGGGGTAGTAGAACTGAAGCTTTCTTT. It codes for CASQNRGSRTEAFF. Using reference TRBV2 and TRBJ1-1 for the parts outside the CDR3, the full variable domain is EPEVTQTPSHQVTQMGQEVILRCVPISNHLYFYWYRQILGQKVEFLVSFYNNEISEKSEIFDDQFSVERPDGSNFTLKIRSTKLEDSAMYFCASQNRGSRTEAFFGQGTRLTVV.

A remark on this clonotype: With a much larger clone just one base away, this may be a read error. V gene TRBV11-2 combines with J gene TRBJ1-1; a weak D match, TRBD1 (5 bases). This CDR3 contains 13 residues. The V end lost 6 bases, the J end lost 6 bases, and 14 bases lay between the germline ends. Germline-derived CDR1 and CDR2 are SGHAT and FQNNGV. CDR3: CASRLLQAAEAFF. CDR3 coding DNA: TGTGCCAGCAGATTATTACAGGCGGCTGAAGCTTTCTTT.

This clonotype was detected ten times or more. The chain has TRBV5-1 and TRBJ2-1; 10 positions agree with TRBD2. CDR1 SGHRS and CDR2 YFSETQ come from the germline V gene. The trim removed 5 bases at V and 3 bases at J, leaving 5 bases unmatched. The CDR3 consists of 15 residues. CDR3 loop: CASRLTSGDYNEQFF. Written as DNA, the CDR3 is TGCGCCAGCAGACTCACTAGCGGGGACTACAATGAGCAGTTCTTC.